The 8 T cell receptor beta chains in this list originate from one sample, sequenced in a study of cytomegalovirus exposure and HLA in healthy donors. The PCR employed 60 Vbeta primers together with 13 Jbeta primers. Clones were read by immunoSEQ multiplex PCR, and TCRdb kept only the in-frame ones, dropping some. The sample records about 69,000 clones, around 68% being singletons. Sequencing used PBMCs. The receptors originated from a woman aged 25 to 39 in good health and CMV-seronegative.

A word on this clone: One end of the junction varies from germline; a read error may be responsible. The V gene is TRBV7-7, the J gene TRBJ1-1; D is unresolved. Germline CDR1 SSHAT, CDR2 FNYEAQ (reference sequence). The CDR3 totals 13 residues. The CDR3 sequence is CASSQALNTEAFF. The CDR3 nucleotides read TGTGCTAGCAGCCAGGCCCTAAACACTGAAGCTTTCTTT.

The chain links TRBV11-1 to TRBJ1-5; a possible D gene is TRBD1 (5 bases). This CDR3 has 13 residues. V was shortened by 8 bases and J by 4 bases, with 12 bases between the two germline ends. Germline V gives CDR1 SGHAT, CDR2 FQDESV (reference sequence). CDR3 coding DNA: TGTGCCAGCTCTTCAGGGATGAATCAGCCCCAGCATTTT. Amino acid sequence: CASSSGMNQPQHF.

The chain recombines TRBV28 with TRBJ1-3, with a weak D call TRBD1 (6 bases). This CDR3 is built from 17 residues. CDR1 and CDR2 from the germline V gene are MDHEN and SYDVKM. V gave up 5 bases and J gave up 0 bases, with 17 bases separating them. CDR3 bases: TGTGCCAGCAGTAAAGGTGGGGGCTTATCCTCTGGAAACACCATATATTTT. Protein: CASSKGGGLSSGNTIYF.

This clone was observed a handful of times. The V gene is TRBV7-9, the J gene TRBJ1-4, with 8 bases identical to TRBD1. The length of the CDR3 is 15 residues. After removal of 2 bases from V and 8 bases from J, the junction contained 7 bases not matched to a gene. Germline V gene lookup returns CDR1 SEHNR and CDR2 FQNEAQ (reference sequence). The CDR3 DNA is TGTGCCAGCAGCTTACGGGCAGGGGGCGCGGAAAAACTGTTTTTT. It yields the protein CASSLRAGGAEKLFF.

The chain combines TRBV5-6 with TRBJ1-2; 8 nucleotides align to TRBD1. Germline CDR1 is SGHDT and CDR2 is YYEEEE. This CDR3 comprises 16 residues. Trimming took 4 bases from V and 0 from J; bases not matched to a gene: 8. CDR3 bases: TGTGCCAGCAGCCCCTTGACAGGGGATACTAACTATGGCTACACCTTC. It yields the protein CASSPLTGDTNYGYTF.

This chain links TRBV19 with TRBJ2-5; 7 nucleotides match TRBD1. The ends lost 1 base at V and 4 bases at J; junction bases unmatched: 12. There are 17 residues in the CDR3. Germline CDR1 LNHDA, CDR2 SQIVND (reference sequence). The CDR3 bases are TGTGCCAGTAGTATAGCAACCGGACAGGTCCGTGGAGAGACCCAGTACTTC. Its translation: CASSIATGQVRGETQYF.

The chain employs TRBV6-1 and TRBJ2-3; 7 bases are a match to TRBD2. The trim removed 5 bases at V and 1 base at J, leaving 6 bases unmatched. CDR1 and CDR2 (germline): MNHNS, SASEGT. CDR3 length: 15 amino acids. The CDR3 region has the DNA TGTGCCAGCAGTTCGAACAGCGGGGGCACAGATACGCAGTATTTT. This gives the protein CASSSNSGGTDTQYF.

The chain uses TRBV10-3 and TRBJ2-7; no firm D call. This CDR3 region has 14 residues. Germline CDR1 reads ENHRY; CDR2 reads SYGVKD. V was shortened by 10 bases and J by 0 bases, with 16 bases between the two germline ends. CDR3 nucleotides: TGTGCCAGCCTGAGTGACCCTAGCTCCTACGAGCAGTACTTC. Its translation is CASLSDPSSYEQYF.